These T cell receptor beta chains were read from a single sample in a study of Ad26.COV2.S vaccination and SARS-CoV-2 variants. Some clones are missing from TCRdb's copy, which holds only in-frame ones; the method was immunoSEQ multiplex PCR. The table records about 320,000 clones, around 83% of them present only once. The starting material was peripheral blood, obtained in a trial of Ad26.COV2.S vaccine versus placebo. These TCRs come from a person between 18 and 60 years old who received the Ad26.COV2.S COVID-19 vaccine or a placebo. Each CDR3 is given with its conserved first and last residue. A D gene is named only where the DNA matches it firmly. Clone size is shown for a subset of rows, as once, few, many or a class of expanded clone.

CDR3 protein	CDR3 DNA	clone size	V gene	D gene	J gene
CASSTSGAGASQPQHF	TGTGCCAGCAGCACAAGCGGGGCGGGGGCGAGTCAGCCCCAGCATTTT	-	TRBV7-2	-	TRBJ1-5
CAWSLQVKSYNEQFF	TGTGCCTGGAGTTTACAGGTTAAGTCCTACAATGAGCAGTTCTTC	-	TRBV30	-	TRBJ2-1
CASSQDMGQGADTQYF	TGTGCCAGCAGCCAAGATATGGGACAGGGGGCAGATACGCAGTATTTT	few	TRBV4-2	TRBD1	TRBJ2-3
CAWSVTGGRDSYNSPLHF	TGTGCCTGGAGTGTAACCGGCGGGAGAGACTCCTATAATTCACCCCTCCACTTT	few	TRBV30	-	TRBJ1-6
CASSGREETQYF	TGTGCCAGCAGTGGTAGGGAAGAGACCCAGTACTTC	-	TRBV6-4	-	TRBJ2-5
CATSTDRGDGYTF	TGTGCCACCAGCACCGACAGGGGAGATGGCTACACCTTC	-	TRBV15	TRBD1	TRBJ1-2
CASSVRDGVQPQHF	TGTGCCAGCAGCGTAAGGGACGGGGTTCAGCCCCAGCATTTT	-	TRBV9	-	TRBJ1-5
CASSLGGRPTYNEQFF	TGCGCCAGCAGCTTGGGTGGCAGACCGACCTACAATGAGCAGTTCTTC	few	TRBV5-1	-	TRBJ2-1
CASSNPPDRGRKLFF	TGTGCCAGCAGTAACCCCCCGGACAGGGGGAGAAAACTGTTTTTT	-	TRBV6-5	TRBD1	TRBJ1-4
CASSGVRGSNTEAFF	TGTGCCAGCAGCGGCGTGAGGGGGTCGAACACTGAAGCTTTCTTT	-	TRBV7-9	-	TRBJ1-1
CASSPGRGVHEQYF	TGTGCCAGCTCACCTGGGCGGGGGGTCCACGAGCAGTACTTC	-	TRBV18	TRBD2	TRBJ2-7
CASSQDGGGGNEQFF	TGCGCCAGCAGCCAAGACGGCGGGGGAGGGAATGAGCAGTTCTTC	-	TRBV4-3	TRBD2	TRBJ2-1
CATSRKIVGAGYYEQYF	TGTGCCACCAGCAGAAAAATAGTGGGAGCTGGCTACTACGAGCAGTACTTC	-	TRBV15	-	TRBJ2-7
CASSYSQGSNQPQHF	TGTGCCAGCAGTTACTCCCAGGGCAGCAATCAGCCCCAGCATTTT	-	TRBV6-5	-	TRBJ1-5
CASSLRLLSYEQYF	TGTGCCAGCAGCTTGAGGCTACTCTCCTACGAGCAGTACTTC	-	TRBV5-6	-	TRBJ2-7
CASRFAGGATDTQYF	TGCGCCAGCAGGTTCGCAGGGGGCGCAACAGATACGCAGTATTTT	-	TRBV5-1	TRBD1	TRBJ2-3
CASSQDSHSGNTIYF	TGTGCCAGCAGTCAGGACAGCCACTCTGGAAACACCATATATTTT	-	TRBV2	-	TRBJ1-3
CASLSYGGGTGELFF	TGTGCCAGTCTCTCTTACGGGGGGGGCACCGGGGAGCTGTTTTTT	-	TRBV2	TRBD2	TRBJ2-2
CASSPVRGPYGYTF	TGTGCCAGCAGCCCCGTAAGGGGGCCCTATGGCTACACCTTC	-	TRBV9	TRBD1	TRBJ1-2
CASSYIITGYYNEQFF	TGTGCCAGCAGTTACATTATAACAGGATATTACAATGAGCAGTTCTTC	-	TRBV6-5	-	TRBJ2-1
CASSPETGTDNEKLFF	TGTGCCAGCAGCCCAGAAACCGGGACGGATAATGAAAAACTGTTTTTT	-	TRBV4-2	-	TRBJ1-4
CASGRVSEYNEQFF	TGTGCCAGTGGGCGTGTCTCGGAATACAATGAGCAGTTCTTC	-	TRBV5-6	-	TRBJ2-1
CASSWSGGHTDTQYF	TGTGCCAGCAGCTGGAGCGGGGGGCACACAGATACGCAGTATTTT	-	TRBV7-3	TRBD2	TRBJ2-3
CASRAQGRKSYEQYF	TGTGCCAGCCGAGCCCAGGGCCGGAAATCGTACGAGCAGTACTTC	-	TRBV2	-	TRBJ2-7
CASSQNHGGMFDTQYF	TGTGCCAGCAGCCAGAACCACGGGGGAATGTTCGATACGCAGTATTTT	-	TRBV3-1/TRBV3-2	-	TRBJ2-3
CASSEITGGSTDTQYF	TGCGCCAGCAGTGAGATCACCGGGGGAAGCACAGATACGCAGTATTTT	-	TRBV10-2	-	TRBJ2-3
CASSQFMQGAPHNTGELFF	TGCGCCAGCAGTCAATTCATGCAGGGTGCCCCACATAACACCGGGGAGCTGTTTTTT	-	TRBV23-1	-	TRBJ2-2
CASSLLGPTTGANTGELFF	TGCGCCAGCAGCTTGCTAGGGCCCACCACAGGCGCGAACACCGGGGAGCTGTTTTTT	-	TRBV5-1	-	TRBJ2-2
CASSPNRRDTQYF	TGTGCCAGCTCACCAAACAGAAGAGATACGCAGTATTTT	-	TRBV18	-	TRBJ2-3
CASSGSGSEKLFF	TGTGCCAGCAGCGGCTCCGGGAGCGAAAAACTGTTTTTT	-	TRBV6-2/TRBV6-3	-	TRBJ1-4
CASSQGGTGYNEQFF	TGTGCCAGCAGCCAAGGAGGGACAGGGTACAATGAGCAGTTCTTC	-	TRBV14	TRBD1	TRBJ2-1
CASSLGQGRDTQYF	TGTGCCAGCAGTTTAGGACAGGGAAGAGATACGCAGTATTTT	-	TRBV7-6	TRBD1	TRBJ2-3
CASSPERGAHNEQFF	TGTGCCAGCAGTCCCGAGCGGGGGGCCCACAATGAGCAGTTCTTC	-	TRBV6-5	TRBD2	TRBJ2-1
CATSRRDGFPRSGYTF	TGTGCCACCAGCAGAAGAGACGGCTTCCCCCGCTCGGGCTACACCTTC	-	TRBV15	-	TRBJ1-2
CSASLSTVGLHGYTF	TGCAGTGCTAGTCTGTCCACAGTTGGTCTCCATGGCTACACCTTC	-	TRBV20-1	-	TRBJ1-2
CASRTGKETQYF	TGTGCCAGCAGGACAGGGAAAGAGACCCAGTACTTC	-	TRBV6-5	TRBD1	TRBJ2-5
CASSLDSSRNEQFF	TGTGCCAGCAGCTTAGACTCCAGCCGCAATGAGCAGTTCTTC	-	TRBV7-9	-	TRBJ2-1
CASSQDAGTTYTEAFF	TGCGCCAGCAGCCAAGATGCGGGGACAACTTACACTGAAGCTTTCTTT	once	TRBV4-3	-	TRBJ1-1
CSASGLVINEQFF	TGCAGTGCTAGTGGGCTAGTTATCAATGAGCAGTTCTTC	few	TRBV20-1	-	TRBJ2-1
CASSLRGDQFF	TGTGCCAGCAGTTTAAGGGGCGATCAGTTCTTC	once	TRBV27	-	TRBJ2-1
CASSQDGGGLLRGDTQYF	TGTGCCAGCAGCCAAGACGGCGGGGGGCTACTGCGGGGAGATACGCAGTATTTT	-	TRBV3-1/TRBV3-2	TRBD2	TRBJ2-3
CASSLSVGAGYTF	TGTGCCAGCAGTTTATCCGTGGGGGCTGGCTACACCTTC	-	TRBV27	-	TRBJ1-2
CASSSRTANNEQFF	TGTGCCAGCAGCTCCCGGACAGCTAACAATGAGCAGTTCTTC	few	TRBV7-9	-	TRBJ2-1
CASSPRGRGPNTIYF	TGTGCCAGCAGCCCCCGGGGCAGGGGGCCAAACACCATATATTTT	-	TRBV7-8	TRBD1	TRBJ1-3
CASRAPGTARVALHF	TGTGCCAGCAGAGCCCCCGGGACAGCCCGTGTGGCCCTCCACTTT	-	TRBV27	TRBD1	TRBJ1-6
CASRPGPSGNEKLFF	TGTGCCAGCAGGCCCGGCCCTTCGGGTAATGAAAAACTGTTTTTT	-	TRBV6-5	-	TRBJ1-4
CASSPPGLTGGGASYEQYF	TGTGCCAGCTCACCACCCGGCCTTACGGGCGGGGGGGCGTCCTACGAGCAGTACTTC	-	TRBV18	TRBD2	TRBJ2-7
CASSQEPRSQPQHF	TGCGCCAGCAGCCAAGAGCCCCGTAGTCAGCCCCAGCATTTT	-	TRBV4-3	-	TRBJ1-5
CASSERTVYGYTF	TGTGCCAGCAGCGAAAGGACAGTCTATGGCTACACCTTC	-	TRBV7-2	-	TRBJ1-2
CASRGQGASGSGNTIYF	TGTGCCAGCAGAGGACAGGGGGCCTCCGGCTCTGGAAACACCATATATTTT	-	TRBV9	TRBD1	TRBJ1-3
CASSQDRGDEQFF	TGTGCCAGCAGCCAAGATAGGGGGGATGAGCAGTTCTTC	-	TRBV4-2	-	TRBJ2-1
CASSLTAHQPQHF	TGTGCCAGCAGCTTGACGGCGCATCAGCCCCAGCATTTT	-	TRBV7-2	-	TRBJ1-5
CASMAGEFDEQFF	TGCGCCAGCATGGCAGGGGAATTCGATGAGCAGTTCTTC	-	TRBV5-1	-	TRBJ2-1
CASRIGQGDYGYTF	TGCGCCAGTCGTATCGGTCAGGGGGACTATGGCTACACCTTC	-	TRBV5-1	TRBD1	TRBJ1-2
CASSLVLPSGANVLTF	TGCGCCAGCAGCTTGGTTTTGCCCTCTGGGGCCAACGTCCTGACTTTC	-	TRBV5-1	-	TRBJ2-6
CASSLSPPGTGNTGELFF	TGTGCCAGCAGCTTGAGCCCCCCCGGGACAGGGAACACCGGGGAGCTGTTTTTT	-	TRBV5-4	TRBD1	TRBJ2-2
CASSVAGLAADTQYF	TGTGCCAGCAGCGTAGCAGGACTAGCGGCAGATACGCAGTATTTT	-	TRBV9	TRBD2	TRBJ2-3
CASSVGTGGFREKLFF	TGTGCCAGCAGTGTCGGAACAGGGGGCTTTCGGGAAAAACTGTTTTTT	-	TRBV6-1	TRBD1	TRBJ1-4
CAIRGTGRARMNGYTF	TGTGCCATCAGGGGGACAGGGAGGGCTCGTATGAATGGCTACACCTTC	-	TRBV10-3	TRBD1	TRBJ1-2